This T cell receptor (beta chain) was identified during a study of Graves' ophthalmopathy and Graves' hyperthyroidism. General study results and limits: A roughly 81% specificity and roughly 90% sensitivity were achieved by a 13-signature model that separated ophthalmopathy from stable hyperthyroidism. Ophthalmopathy progression predictions by the model showed roughly 77% specificity and 70.59% sensitivity. Most expanded thyroid clonotypes above 0.001 frequency also appeared in blood.

Remarks on this clonotype: The antigen is not known.

Amplified material comprised TCR beta CDR3 regions derived from RNA transcripts. HTBI primers primed a first-round RT-PCR, and a second-round multiplex PCR followed. TCRdb used MiXCR to reprocess the multiplex PCR reads, holding one entry per CDR3 protein. The table lists 240,000 or so distinct CDR3 sequences, around 42% of them singletons, with approximately 51% in the top ten. Excluded: other autoimmune disease, uncontrolled infection, pregnancy or lactation. V gave up 7 bases and J gave up 6 bases, with 7 bases separating them. The CDR3 is made up of 12 amino acids. The germline V gene has CDR1 MNHNY and CDR2 SVGAGI (reference sequence).

Material: peripheral blood. This chain links TRBV6-6 with TRBJ1-6; weak D call: TRBD1 (5 bases). The receptor was derived from an adult man with Graves' ophthalmopathy. CDR3: CASNQGNSPLHF. In DNA, the CDR3 is TGTGCCAGCAACCAGGGTAATTCACCCCTCCACTTT.